This TCR beta chain was recovered during a study of T cells in Graves' hyperthyroidism and ophthalmopathy. Study-level results: Ophthalmopathy onset followed model prediction by a median around six months. Most thyroid clonotypes that were expanded above 0.001 also turned up in blood.

A remark on this clonotype: Its antigen is not known.

Trimming removed 0 bases at V and 0 bases at J, with 9 bases between. Germline loops: CDR1 KGHDR, CDR2 SFDVKD. CDR3 length equals 16 residues. From RNA transcripts, TCR beta CDR3 regions were amplified. The HTBI primer set served for first-round RT-PCR of the TCR CDR3. TCRdb ran MiXCR on the multiplex PCR reads and lists one entry per CDR3 protein. The sample has approximately 370,000 distinct CDR3 sequences, about a sixth seen once. This chain links TRBV24-1 with TRBJ2-3, with no clear D. The clonotype was recovered from a woman aged 30 to 39 with Graves' hyperthyroidism that later progressed to Graves' ophthalmopathy. Specimen: blood. The CDR3 DNA is TGTGCCACCAGTGATTTGCCTACAGCTAGCACAGATACGCAGTATTTT. This codes for CATSDLPTASTDTQYF.